The clone carrying this T cell receptor (beta chain) was seen repeatedly, ten times or more. The antigen is not known. The data were obtained in a study of T cell repertoires in cytomegalovirus infection. Background on the study: Public TCR beta signatures marked donors with CMV infection and the matching HLA. General study points: It was HLA-C-restricted CMV-specific TCR beta clonotypes that dominated the response ex vivo. Cumulative frequency (of public TCR beta family members) identified carriers of CMV plus the relevant HLA.

TCRdb re-analysed the reads in MiXCR, keeping a single row per CDR3 protein. The sample has about 600,000 distinct CDR3 sequences; less than 25% are singletons. V was cut by 2 bases and J by 5 bases, with 16 bases left in between. Germline V gene lookup returns CDR1 MDHEN and CDR2 SYDVKM. The CDR3 spans 15 residues. This receptor was obtained from a human donor in good health (CMV status not recorded). Some clones in this sample may be carry-over from other donors' samples. Input material: CD8+ T cells from PBMCs. The chain employs TRBV28 and TRBJ2-7, with D possibly TRBD1 on 5 matching bases. This chain's CDR3 is CASSLRGSGSDEQYV. The CDR3 nucleotides read TGTGCCAGCAGTTTAAGGGGCTCGGGTTCGGACGAGCAGTACGTC.